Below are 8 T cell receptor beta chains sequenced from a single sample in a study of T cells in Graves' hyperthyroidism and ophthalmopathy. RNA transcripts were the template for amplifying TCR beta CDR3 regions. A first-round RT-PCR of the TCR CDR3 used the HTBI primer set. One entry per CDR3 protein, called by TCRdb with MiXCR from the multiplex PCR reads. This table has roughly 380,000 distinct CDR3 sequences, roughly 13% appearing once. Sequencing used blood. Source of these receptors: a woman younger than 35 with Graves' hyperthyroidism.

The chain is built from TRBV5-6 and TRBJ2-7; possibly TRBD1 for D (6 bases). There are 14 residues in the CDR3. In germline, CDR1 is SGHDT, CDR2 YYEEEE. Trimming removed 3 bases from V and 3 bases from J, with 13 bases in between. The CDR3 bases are TGTGCCAGCAGCTATCAGGGGCCCAGCTACGAGCAGTACTTC. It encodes CASSYQGPSYEQYF.

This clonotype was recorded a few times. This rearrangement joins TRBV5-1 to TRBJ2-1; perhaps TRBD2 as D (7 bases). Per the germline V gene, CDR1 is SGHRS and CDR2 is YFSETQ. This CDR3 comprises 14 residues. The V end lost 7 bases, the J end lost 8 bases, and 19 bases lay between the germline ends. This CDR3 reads CASANREGGDEQFF. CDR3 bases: TGCGCCAGCGCTAACAGGGAGGGGGGCGATGAGCAGTTCTTC.

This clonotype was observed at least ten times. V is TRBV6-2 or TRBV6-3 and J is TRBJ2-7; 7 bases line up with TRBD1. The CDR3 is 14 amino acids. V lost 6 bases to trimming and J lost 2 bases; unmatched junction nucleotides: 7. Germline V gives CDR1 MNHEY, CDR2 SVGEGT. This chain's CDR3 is CASSHRDSPYEQYF. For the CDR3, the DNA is TGTGCCAGCAGCCACCGGGACAGCCCCTACGAGCAGTACTTC.

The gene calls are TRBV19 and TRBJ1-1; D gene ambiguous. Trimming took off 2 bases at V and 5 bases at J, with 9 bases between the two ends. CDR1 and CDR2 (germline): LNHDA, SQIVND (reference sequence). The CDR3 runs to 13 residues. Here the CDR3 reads CASSIYIATEAFF. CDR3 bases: TGTGCCAGTAGTATATATATCGCGACTGAAGCTTTCTTT.

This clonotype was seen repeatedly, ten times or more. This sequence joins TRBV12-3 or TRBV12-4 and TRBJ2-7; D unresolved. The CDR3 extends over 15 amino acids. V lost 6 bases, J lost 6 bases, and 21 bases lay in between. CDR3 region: CASSLTSTGKVEQYF. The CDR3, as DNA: TGTGCCAGCAGCTTAACCTCGACTGGGAAAGTCGAGCAGTACTTC.

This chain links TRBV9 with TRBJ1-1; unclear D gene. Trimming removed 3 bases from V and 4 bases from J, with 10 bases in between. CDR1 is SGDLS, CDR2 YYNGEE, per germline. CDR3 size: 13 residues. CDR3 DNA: TGTGCCAGCAGCGCTCCGGAGGGCACTGAAGCTTTCTTT. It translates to CASSAPEGTEAFF.

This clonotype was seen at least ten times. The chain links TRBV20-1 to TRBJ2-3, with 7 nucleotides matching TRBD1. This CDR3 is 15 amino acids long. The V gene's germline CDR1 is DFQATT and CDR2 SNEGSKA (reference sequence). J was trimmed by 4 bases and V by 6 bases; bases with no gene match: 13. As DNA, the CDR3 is TGCAGTGCAGGGGGCCTAGCTTTCGTCCCAGATACGCAGTATTTT. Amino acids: CSAGGLAFVPDTQYF.

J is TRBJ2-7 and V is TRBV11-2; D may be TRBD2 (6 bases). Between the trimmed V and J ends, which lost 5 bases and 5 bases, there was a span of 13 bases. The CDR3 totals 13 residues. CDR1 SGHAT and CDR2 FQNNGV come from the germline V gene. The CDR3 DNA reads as TGTGCCAGCAGCCCCGACGGGGGTGACGAGCAGTACTTC. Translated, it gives CASSPDGGDEQYF.